Following are 10 T cell receptor beta chains from one sample sequenced in a study of CXCR3-negative and CXCR3-positive naive CD8 T cells. Study conclusions and caveats: The TRB CDR3s that CXCR3-positive naive cells carried were more hydrophobic than those of CXCR3-negative naive cells.

TRB cDNA was prepared as libraries by UMI-labeled 5' RACE. One entry per CDR3 protein, without DNA, is what TCRdb gives after re-calling the 5' RACE reads. The sample totals 110,000 or so distinct CDR3 sequences. These receptors have no identified antigens. The sequencing sample was made of naive CXCR3+ CD8+ T cells from blood. The subset here: CD45RO-CCR7+CD27+CD95- naive CD8+ T cells expressing CXCR3 (TNR3+). These receptors came from a human donor in good health. Some clones in this sample may be carry-over from other donors' samples.

The chain couples TRBV19 to TRBJ2-1; TCRdb reports TRBD1, a call that lacks DNA to check it against. Germline V gene sequence: CDR1 LNHDA, CDR2 SQIVND (reference sequence). CDR3 length: 13 residues. The CDR3 loop is CASGTGGLNELFF.

The rearrangement links TRBV7-9 to TRBJ2-7. This CDR3 contains 14 residues. CDR1 and CDR2 from the germline V gene are SEHNR and FQNEAQ (reference sequence). CDR3 protein: CASSFPARSYEQYF.

The J gene is TRBJ2-7, the V gene TRBV7-9; TCRdb designates TRBD1, a call that cannot be tested without DNA. CDR3 length: 12 residues. In germline, CDR1 is SEHNR, CDR2 FQNEAQ (reference sequence). CDR3 sequence: CASSLRAGEQYF.

J is TRBJ2-3 and V is TRBV5-5; TCRdb proposes TRBD2, but this gene call is untestable without DNA. This CDR3 is built from 17 residues. Looked up from germline, CDR1 is SGHKS and CDR2 is YYEKEE (reference sequence). This chain's CDR3 is CASSWRPFGGSTDTQYF. Combining the CDR3 with reference TRBV5-5 and TRBJ2-3 gives the whole variable domain DAGVTQSPTHLIKTRGQQVTLRCSPISGHKSVSWYQQVLGQGPQFIFQYYEKEERGRGNFPDRFSARQFPNYSSELNVNALLLGDSALYLCASSWRPFGGSTDTQYFGPGTRLTVL.

The chain combines TRBV4-1 with TRBJ2-7; TCRdb selects TRBD2, and the lack of DNA leaves this call unchecked. The CDR3 contains 15 residues. The germline V gene has CDR1 MGHRA and CDR2 YSYEKL. The CDR3 reads CASSHTAGGAYEQYF.

The rearrangement links TRBV13 to TRBJ2-1; TCRdb proposes TRBD2, but this gene call is untestable without DNA. Per the germline V gene, CDR1 is PRHDT and CDR2 is FYEKMQ (reference sequence). CDR3 length: 16 amino acids. The CDR3 spells CASSLGLAGYYNEQFF. The entire variable domain, with the rest obtained from reference TRBV13 and TRBJ2-1, is as follows: AAGVIQSPRHLIKEKRETATLKCYPIPRHDTVYWYQQGPGQDPQFLISFYEKMQSDKGSIPDRFSAQQFSDYHSELNMSSLELGDSALYFCASSLGLAGYYNEQFFGPGTRLTVL.

The CDR3 reads CASSLRAGAYNEQFF. The rearrangement uses TRBV7-3 and TRBJ2-1; TCRdb calls TRBD2, which cannot be checked without DNA. This CDR3 comprises 15 residues. Germline V CDR1 and CDR2: SGHTA, FQGTGA.

This chain connects TRBV12-3 or TRBV12-4 to TRBJ2-7; as DNA is missing, the TRBD2 call by TCRdb cannot be tested. This CDR3 is 14 amino acids long. The CDR3 loop reads CASMLAGLTYEQYF.

This chain uses TRBV20-1 with TRBJ1-3. This CDR3 is 14 amino acids long. In germline, CDR1 is DFQATT, CDR2 SNEGSKA (reference sequence). CDR3 amino acids: CSAKDGSSGNTIYF.

The V call is TRBV10-3, the J call TRBJ2-1; with no DNA, the TCRdb D assignment of TRBD2 cannot be verified. The CDR3 is made up of 15 amino acids. Germline V gene lookup returns CDR1 ENHRY and CDR2 SYGVKD. The CDR3 sequence: CAISDPSGGYNEQFF.